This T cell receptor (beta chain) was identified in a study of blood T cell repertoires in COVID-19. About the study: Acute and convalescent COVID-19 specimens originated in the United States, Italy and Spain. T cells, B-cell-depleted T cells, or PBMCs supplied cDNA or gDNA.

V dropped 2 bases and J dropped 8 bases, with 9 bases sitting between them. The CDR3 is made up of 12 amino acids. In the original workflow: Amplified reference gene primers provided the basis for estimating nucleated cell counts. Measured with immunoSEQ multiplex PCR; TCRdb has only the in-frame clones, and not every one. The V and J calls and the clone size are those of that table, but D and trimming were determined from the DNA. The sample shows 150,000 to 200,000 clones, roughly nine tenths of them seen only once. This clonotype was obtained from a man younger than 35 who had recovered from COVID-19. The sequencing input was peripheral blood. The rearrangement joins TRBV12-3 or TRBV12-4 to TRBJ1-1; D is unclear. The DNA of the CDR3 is TGTGCCAGCAGTTTAATCGGGAACGAAGCTTTCTTT. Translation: CASSLIGNEAFF.